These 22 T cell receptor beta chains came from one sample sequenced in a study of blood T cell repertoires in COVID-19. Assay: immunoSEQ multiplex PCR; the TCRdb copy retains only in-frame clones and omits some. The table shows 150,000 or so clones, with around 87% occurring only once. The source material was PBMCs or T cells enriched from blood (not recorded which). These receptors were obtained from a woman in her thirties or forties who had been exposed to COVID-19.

The CDR3 sequence is CASSQRGGHQPQHF. The DNA of the CDR3 is TGTGCCAGCAGCCAACGTGGAGGACATCAGCCCCAGCATTTT. J is TRBJ1-5 and V is TRBV3-1 (or the pseudogene TRBV3-2); D is unresolved. The CDR3 consists of 14 residues. Trimming shortened V by 2 bases and J by 5 bases, and 10 bases separated the two germline ends. Germline assignment: CDR1 LGHDT and CDR2 YNNKEL (reference sequence).

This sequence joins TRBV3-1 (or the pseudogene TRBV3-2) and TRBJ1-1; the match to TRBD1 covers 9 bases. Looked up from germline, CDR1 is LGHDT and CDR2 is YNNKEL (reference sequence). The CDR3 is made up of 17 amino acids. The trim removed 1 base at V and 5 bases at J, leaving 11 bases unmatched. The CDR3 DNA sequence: TGTGCCAGCAGCCAAGTTACCCACACAGGGGGCTTTACTGAAGCTTTCTTT. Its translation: CASSQVTHTGGFTEAFF.

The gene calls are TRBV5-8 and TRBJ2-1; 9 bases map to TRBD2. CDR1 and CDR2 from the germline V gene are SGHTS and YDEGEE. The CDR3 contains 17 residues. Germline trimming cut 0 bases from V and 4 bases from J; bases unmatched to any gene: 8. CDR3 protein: CASSLVIVAGEYNEQFF. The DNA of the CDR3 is TGTGCCAGCAGCTTGGTTATAGTAGCGGGGGAGTACAATGAGCAGTTCTTC.

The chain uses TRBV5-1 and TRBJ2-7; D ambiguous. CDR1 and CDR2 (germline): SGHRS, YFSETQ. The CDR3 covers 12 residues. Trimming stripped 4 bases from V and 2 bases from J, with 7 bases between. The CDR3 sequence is CASSNGPYEQYF. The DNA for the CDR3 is TGCGCCAGCAGCAACGGTCCCTACGAGCAGTACTTC.

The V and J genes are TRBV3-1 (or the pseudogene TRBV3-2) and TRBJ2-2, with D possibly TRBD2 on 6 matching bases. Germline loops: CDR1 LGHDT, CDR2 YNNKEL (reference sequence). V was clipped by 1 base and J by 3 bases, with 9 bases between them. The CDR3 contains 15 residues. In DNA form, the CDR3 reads TGTGCCAGCAGCCAAGCGGGAGCTTACACCGGGGAGCTGTTTTTT. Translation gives CASSQAGAYTGELFF.

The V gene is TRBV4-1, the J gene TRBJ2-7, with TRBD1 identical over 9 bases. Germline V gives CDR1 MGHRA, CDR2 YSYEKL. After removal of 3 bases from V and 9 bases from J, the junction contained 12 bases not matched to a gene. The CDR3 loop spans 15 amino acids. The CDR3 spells CASSHGPGQGSGQYF. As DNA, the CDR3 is TGCGCCAGCAGCCATGGTCCGGGACAGGGTTCGGGGCAGTACTTC.

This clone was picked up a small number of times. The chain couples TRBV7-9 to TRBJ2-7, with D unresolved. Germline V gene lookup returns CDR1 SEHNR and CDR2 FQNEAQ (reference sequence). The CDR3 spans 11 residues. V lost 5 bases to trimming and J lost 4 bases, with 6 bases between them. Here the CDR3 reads CASSNIYEQYF. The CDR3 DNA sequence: TGTGCCAGCAGCAACATTTACGAGCAGTACTTC.

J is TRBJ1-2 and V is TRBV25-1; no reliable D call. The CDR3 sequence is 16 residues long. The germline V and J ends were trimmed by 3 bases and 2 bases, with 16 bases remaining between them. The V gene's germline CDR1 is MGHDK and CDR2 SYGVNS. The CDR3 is CASSDYGQATNYGYTF. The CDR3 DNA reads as TGTGCCAGCAGTGATTATGGGCAGGCCACCAACTATGGCTACACCTTC.

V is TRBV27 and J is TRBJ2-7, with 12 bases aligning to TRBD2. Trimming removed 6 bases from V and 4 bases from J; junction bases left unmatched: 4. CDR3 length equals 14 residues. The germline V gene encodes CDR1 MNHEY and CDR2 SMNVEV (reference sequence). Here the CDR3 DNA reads TGTGCCAGCAGCCATGGACTAGCGGGATACGAGCAGTACTTC. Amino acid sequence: CASSHGLAGYEQYF.

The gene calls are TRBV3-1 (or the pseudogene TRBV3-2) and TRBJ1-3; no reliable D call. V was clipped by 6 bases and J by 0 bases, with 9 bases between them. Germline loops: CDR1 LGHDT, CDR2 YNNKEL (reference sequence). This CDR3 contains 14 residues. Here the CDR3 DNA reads TGTGCCAGCAGTCTCTTGAGCTCTGGAAACACCATATATTTT. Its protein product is CASSLLSSGNTIYF.

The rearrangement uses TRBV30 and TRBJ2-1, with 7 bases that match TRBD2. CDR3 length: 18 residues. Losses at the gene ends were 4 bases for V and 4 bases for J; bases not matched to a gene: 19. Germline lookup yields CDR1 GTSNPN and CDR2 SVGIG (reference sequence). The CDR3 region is CAWIPPHSWRGGYNEQFF. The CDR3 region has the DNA TGTGCCTGGATCCCCCCCCACTCGTGGCGCGGGGGTTACAATGAGCAGTTCTTC.

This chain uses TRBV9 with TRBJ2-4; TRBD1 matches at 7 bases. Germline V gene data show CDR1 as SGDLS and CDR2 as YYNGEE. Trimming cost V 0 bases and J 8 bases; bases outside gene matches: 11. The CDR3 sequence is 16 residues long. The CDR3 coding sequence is TGTGCCAGCAGCGTAGGGGCCGGGACAGAATACTACATTCAGTACTTC. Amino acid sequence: CASSVGAGTEYYIQYF.

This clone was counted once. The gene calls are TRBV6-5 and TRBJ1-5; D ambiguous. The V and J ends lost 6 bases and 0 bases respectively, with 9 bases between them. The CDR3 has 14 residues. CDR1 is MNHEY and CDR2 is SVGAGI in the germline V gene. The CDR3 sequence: CASSPSHSNQPQHF. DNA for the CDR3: TGTGCCAGCAGCCCCTCACATAGCAATCAGCCCCAGCATTTT.

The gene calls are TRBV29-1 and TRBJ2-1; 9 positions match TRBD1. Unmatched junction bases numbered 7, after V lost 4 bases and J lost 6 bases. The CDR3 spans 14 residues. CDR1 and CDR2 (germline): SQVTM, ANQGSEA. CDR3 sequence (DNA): TGCAGCGTTGCGGGGGGACAGGGTGGCAATGAGCAGTTCTTC. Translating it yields CSVAGGQGGNEQFF.

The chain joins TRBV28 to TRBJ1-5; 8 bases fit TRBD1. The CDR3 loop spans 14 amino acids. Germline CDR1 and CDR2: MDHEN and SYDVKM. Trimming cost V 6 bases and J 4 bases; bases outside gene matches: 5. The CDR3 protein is CASRDRADNQPQHF. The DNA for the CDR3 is TGTGCCAGCAGGGACAGGGCGGATAATCAGCCCCAGCATTTT.

CDR3 DNA: TGCAGTGCTAGTGGGCAGGCTAATGAAAAACTGTTTTTT. Translation gives CSASGQANEKLFF. The chain links TRBV20-1 to TRBJ1-4; D ambiguous. The CDR3 spans 13 residues. Trimming took 3 bases from V and 3 from J, leaving 8 bases between them. CDR1 is DFQATT and CDR2 is SNEGSKA in the germline V gene (reference sequence).

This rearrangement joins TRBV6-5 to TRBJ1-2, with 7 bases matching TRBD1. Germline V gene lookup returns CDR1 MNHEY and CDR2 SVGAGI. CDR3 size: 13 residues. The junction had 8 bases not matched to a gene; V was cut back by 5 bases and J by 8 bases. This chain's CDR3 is CASSRQGTNGYTF. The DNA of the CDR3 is TGTGCCAGCAGTCGACAGGGAACGAACGGCTACACCTTC.

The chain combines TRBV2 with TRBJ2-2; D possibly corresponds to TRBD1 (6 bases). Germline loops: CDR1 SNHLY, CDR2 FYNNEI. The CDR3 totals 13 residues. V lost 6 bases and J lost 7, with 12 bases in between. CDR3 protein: CASRGAWGGELFF. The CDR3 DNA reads TGTGCCAGCAGGGGGGCCTGGGGCGGGGAGCTGTTTTTT.

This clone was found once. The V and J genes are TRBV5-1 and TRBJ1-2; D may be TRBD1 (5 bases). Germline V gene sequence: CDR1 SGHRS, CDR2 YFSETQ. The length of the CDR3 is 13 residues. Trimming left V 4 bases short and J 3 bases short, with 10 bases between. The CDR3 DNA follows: TGCGCCAGCAGCGGCAGGGTTGACTATGGCTACACCTTC. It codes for CASSGRVDYGYTF.

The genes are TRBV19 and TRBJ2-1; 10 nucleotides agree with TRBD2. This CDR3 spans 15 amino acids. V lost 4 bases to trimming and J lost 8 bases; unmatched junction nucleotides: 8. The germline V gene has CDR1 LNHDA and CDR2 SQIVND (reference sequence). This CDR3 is CASSTTAGGRHEQFF. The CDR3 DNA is TGTGCCAGTAGTACTACAGCGGGGGGGCGCCATGAGCAGTTCTTC.

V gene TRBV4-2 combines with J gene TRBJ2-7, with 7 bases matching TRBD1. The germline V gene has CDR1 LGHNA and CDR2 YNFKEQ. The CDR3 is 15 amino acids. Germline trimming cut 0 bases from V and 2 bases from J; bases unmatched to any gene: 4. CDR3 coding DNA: TGTGCCAGCAGCCAAGACGGCCAGGGGGCCTACGAGCAGTACTTC. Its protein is CASSQDGQGAYEQYF.

The CDR3 sequence: CASSSWGNSPLHF. As DNA, the CDR3 is TGTGCCAGCAGTTCGTGGGGCAACTCACCCCTCCACTTT. The V call is TRBV6-5, the J call TRBJ1-6; weak D call: TRBD1 (5 bases). Per germline, CDR1 MNHEY and CDR2 SVGAGI. Trimming stripped 4 bases from V and 10 bases from J, with 11 bases between. CDR3 length equals 13 residues.